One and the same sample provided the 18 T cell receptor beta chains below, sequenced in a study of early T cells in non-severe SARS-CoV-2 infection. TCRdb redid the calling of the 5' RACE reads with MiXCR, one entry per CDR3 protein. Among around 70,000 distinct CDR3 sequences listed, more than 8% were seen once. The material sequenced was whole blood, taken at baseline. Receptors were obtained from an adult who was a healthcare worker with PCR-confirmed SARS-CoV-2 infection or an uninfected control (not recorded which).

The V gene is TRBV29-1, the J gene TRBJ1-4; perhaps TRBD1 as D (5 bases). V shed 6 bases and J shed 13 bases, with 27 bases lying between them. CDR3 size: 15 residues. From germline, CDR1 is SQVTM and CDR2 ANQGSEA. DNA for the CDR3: TGCAGCGTCGAGCTTGTGTCCTGGGGCGCAGGTGGACTGTTTTTT. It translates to CSVELVSWGAGGLFF. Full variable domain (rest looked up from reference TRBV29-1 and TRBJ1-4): SAVISQKPSRDICQRGTSLTIQCQVDSQVTMMFWYRQQPGQSLTLIATANQGSEATYESGFVIDKFPISRPNLTFSTLTVSNMSPEDSSIYLCSVELVSWGAGGLFFGSGTQLSVL.

The CDR3 spells CAGDLVNSYEQYF. The CDR3 DNA follows: TGTGCCGGGGATCTGGTCAACTCCTACGAGCAGTACTTC. The rearrangement joins TRBV30 to TRBJ2-7; D ambiguous. This CDR3 comprises 13 residues. The V end lost 8 bases, the J end lost 0 bases, and 14 bases lay between the germline ends. Germline assignment: CDR1 GTSNPN and CDR2 SVGIG (reference sequence).

CDR3 residues: CASSHHGVGHGELFF. The CDR3 region has the DNA TGTGCCAGCAGCCACCATGGGGTGGGCCACGGGGAGCTGTTTTTT. The rearrangement uses TRBV3-1 and TRBJ2-2; D gene ambiguous. From germline, CDR1 is LGHDT and CDR2 YNNKEL (reference sequence). V was trimmed by 3 bases and J by 7 bases, leaving 15 bases between them. CDR3 length: 15 amino acids.

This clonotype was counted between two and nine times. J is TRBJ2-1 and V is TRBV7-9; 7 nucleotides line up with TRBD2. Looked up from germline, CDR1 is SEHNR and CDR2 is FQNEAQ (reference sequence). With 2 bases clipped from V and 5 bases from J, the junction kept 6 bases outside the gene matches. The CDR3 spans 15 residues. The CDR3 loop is CASSLMASGNNEQFF. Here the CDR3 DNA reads TGTGCCAGCAGCTTAATGGCTAGCGGAAACAATGAGCAGTTCTTC. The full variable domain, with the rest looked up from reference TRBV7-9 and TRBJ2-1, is DTGVSQNPRHKITKRGQNVTFRCDPISEHNRLYWYRQTLGQGPEFLTYFQNEAQLEKSRLLSDRFSAERPKGSFSTLEIQRTEQGDSAMYLCASSLMASGNNEQFFGPGTRLTVL.

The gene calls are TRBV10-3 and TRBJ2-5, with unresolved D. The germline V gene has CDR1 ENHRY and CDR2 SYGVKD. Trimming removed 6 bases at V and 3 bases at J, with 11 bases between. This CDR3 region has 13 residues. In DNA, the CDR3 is TGTGCCATCAGCCCGGGCTCTAAAGAGACCCAGTACTTC. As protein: CAISPGSKETQYF.

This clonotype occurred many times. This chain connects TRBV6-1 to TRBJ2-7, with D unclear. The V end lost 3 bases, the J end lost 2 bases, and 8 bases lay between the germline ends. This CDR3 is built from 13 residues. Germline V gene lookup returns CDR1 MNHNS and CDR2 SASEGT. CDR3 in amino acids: CASSETSTYEQYF. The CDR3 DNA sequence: TGTGCCAGCAGTGAGACTTCCACCTACGAGCAGTACTTC.

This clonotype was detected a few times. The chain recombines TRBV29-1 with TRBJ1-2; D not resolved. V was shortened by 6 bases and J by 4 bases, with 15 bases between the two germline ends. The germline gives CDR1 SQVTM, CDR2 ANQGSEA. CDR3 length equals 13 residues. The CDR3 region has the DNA TGCAGCGTCATAGACCCGACCAGCTATGGCTACACCTTC. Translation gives CSVIDPTSYGYTF.

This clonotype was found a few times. This CDR3 reads CASSLVGGYEQFF. The CDR3 DNA follows: TGCGCCAGCAGCTTGGTTGGTGGGTATGAGCAGTTCTTC. The gene calls are TRBV5-1 and TRBJ2-1, with D hard to call. V was pared by 0 bases and J by 8 bases, with 9 bases between. This CDR3 has 13 amino acids. Per germline, CDR1 SGHRS and CDR2 YFSETQ.

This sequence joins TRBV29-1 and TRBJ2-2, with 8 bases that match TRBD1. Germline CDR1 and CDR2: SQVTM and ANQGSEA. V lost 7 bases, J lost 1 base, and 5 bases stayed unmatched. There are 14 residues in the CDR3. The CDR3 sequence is CSARGQVNTGELFF. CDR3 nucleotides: TGCAGCGCTAGGGGACAGGTGAACACCGGGGAGCTGTTTTTT.

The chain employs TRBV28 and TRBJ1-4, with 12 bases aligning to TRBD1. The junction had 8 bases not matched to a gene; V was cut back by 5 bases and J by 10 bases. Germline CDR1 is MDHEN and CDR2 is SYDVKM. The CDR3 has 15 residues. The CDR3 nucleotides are TGTGCCAGCAGTCCGGGGGACAGGGGGCGTAGAAAACTGTTTTTT. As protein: CASSPGDRGRRKLFF.

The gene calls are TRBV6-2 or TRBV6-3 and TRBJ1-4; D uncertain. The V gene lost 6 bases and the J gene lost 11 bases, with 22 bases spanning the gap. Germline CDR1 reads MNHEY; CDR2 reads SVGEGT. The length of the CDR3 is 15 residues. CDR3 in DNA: TGTGCCAGCAGATCCGAAAGGACGGGCGATAGGAAACTGTTTTTT. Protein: CASRSERTGDRKLFF.

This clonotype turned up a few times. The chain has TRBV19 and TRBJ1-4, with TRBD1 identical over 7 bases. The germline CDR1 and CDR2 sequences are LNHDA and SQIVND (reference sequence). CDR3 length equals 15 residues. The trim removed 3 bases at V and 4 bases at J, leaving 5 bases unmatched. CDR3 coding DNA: TGTGCCAGTAGTATCCGACAGGGAGTTAATGAAAAACTGTTTTTT. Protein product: CASSIRQGVNEKLFF. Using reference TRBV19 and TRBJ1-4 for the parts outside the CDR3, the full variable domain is DGGITQSPKYLFRKEGQNVTLSCEQNLNHDAMYWYRQDPGQGLRLIYYSQIVNDFQKGDIAEGYSVSREKKESFPLTVTSAQKNPTAFYLCASSIRQGVNEKLFFGSGTQLSVL.

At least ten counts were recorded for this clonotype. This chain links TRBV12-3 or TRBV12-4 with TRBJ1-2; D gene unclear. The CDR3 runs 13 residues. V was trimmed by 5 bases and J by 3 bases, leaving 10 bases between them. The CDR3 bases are TGTGCCAGCAGTCCCGACGGATACTATGGCTACACCTTC. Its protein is CASSPDGYYGYTF.

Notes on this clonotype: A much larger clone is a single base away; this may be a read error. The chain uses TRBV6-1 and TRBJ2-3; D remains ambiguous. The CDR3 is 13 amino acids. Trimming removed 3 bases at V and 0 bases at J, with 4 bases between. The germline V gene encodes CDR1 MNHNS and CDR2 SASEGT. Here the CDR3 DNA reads TGTGCCAGCAGTGACGGGAGCACAGATACGCAGTATTTT. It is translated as CASSDGSTDTQYF.

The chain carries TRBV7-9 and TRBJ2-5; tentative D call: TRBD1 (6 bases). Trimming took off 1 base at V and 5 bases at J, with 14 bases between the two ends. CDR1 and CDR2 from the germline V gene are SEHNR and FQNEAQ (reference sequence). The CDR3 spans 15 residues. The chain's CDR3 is CASSLGDTGGETQYF. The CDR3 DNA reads TGTGCCAGCAGCTTAGGGGACACCGGCGGGGAGACCCAGTACTTC.

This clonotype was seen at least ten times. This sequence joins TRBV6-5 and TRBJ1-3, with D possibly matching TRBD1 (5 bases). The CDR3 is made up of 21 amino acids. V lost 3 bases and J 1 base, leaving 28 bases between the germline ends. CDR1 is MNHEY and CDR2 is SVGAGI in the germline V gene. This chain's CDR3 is CASSYSPLGDQSGTSGNTIYF. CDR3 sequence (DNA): TGTGCCAGCAGTTATTCTCCTCTAGGAGATCAGTCTGGGACTTCTGGAAACACCATATATTTT.

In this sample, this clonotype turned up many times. CDR3 bases: TGCGCCAGCAGCCAAGCGACAGCCGGGAATGAGCAGTTCTTC. Protein sequence: CASSQATAGNEQFF. This chain links TRBV4-3 with TRBJ2-1; tentatively, D is TRBD1 (5 bases). The germline V gene has CDR1 LGHNA and CDR2 YSLEER. V lost 1 base and J lost 7, with 11 bases in between. The CDR3 extends over 14 amino acids.

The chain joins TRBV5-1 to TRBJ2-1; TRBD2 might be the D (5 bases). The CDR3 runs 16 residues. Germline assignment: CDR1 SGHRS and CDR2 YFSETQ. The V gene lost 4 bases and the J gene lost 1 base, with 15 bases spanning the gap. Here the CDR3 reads CASSPGAAGSYNEQFF. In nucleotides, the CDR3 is TGCGCCAGCAGCCCTGGAGCGGCCGGTTCCTACAATGAGCAGTTCTTC.